This entry is about one T cell receptor (beta chain). The data derive from a study of Ad26.COV2.S vaccination and SARS-CoV-2 variants. Across the whole study: Participant was drawn from the COV1001 Ad26.COV2.S trial arm.

Stated treatment: roughly 18 received Ad26.COV2.S at low or high dose, single or two shots; about 5 received placebo; per-sample allocation not given. Sampling took place 63 days after the first vaccine or placebo injection. An Ad26 vector was used to express Wuhan-strain SARS-CoV-2 spike as the vaccine. Sequencing used immunoSEQ multiplex PCR; TCRdb keeps in-frame clones, though not all of them. Here the sample spans 400,000 to 450,000 clones, about 93% being singletons. The TCR was taken from a person between 18 and 65 years old who received the Ad26.COV2.S COVID-19 vaccine or a placebo. The sample was peripheral blood, taken in a trial of Ad26.COV2.S vaccine versus placebo.

DNA for the CDR3: TGTGCCAGCAGCTTAACGGGGACAGGGATTCCCGGGGAGCTGTTTTTT. Translating gives CASSLTGTGIPGELFF. The gene calls are TRBV7-3 and TRBJ2-2, with TRBD1 matching 9 bases. Unmatched junction bases numbered 5, after V lost 0 bases and J lost 6 bases. The CDR3 is 16 amino acids. Germline V gene sequence: CDR1 SGHTA, CDR2 FQGTGA.